This T cell receptor (beta chain) is from a study of T cell clonality in common variable immunodeficiency. General study findings and limits: What drives increased CVID clonality needs T cell subpopulation sequencing.

CDR1 and CDR2 (germline): MDHEN, SYDVKM. V was shortened by 2 bases and J by 1 base, with 6 bases between the two germline ends. This CDR3 comprises 15 residues. This clone was recorded many times. What it binds is not known. The read falls 3 residues short of the CDR3 end, and the missing part is taken from the germline J gene. Measured with immunoSEQ multiplex PCR; TCRdb has only the in-frame clones, and not every one. The table lists about 35,000 clones, with no singletons. This TCR was sampled from a person aged 18 to 70 in good health. The genes are TRBV28 and TRBJ1-6; TRBD1 might be the D (5 bases). The sequenced sample was peripheral blood mononuclear cells. The part of the CDR3 DNA that was read is TGTGCCAGCAGTTTAAAGGGGTCCTATAATTCACCC. Translation: CASSLKGSYNSP. The whole CDR3 protein reads CASSLKGSYNSPLHF.